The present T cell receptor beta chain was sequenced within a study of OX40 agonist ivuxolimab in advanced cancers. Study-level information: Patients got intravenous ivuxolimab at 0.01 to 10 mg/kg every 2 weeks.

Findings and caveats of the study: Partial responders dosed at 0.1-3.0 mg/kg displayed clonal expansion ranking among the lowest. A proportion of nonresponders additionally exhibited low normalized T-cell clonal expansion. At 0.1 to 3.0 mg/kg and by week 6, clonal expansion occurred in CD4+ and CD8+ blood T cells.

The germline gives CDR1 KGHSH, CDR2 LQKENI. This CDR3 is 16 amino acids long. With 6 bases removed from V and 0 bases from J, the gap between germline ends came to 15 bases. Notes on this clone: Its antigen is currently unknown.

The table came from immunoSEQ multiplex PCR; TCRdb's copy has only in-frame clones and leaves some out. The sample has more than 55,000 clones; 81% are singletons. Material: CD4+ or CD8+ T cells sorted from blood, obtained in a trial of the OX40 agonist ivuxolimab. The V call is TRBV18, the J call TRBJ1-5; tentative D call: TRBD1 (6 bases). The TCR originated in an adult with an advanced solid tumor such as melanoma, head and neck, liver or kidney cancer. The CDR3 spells CASSFGQINSNQPQHF. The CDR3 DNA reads TGTGCCAGCTCTTTCGGACAGATCAATAGCAATCAGCCCCAGCATTTT. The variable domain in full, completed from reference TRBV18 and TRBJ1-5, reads NAGVMQNPRHLVRRRGQEARLRCSPMKGHSHVYWYRQLPEEGLKFMVYLQKENIIDESGMPKERFSAEFPKEGPSILRIQQVVRGDSAAYFCASSFGQINSNQPQHFGDGTRLSIL.